One and the same sample provided the 17 T cell receptor beta chains below, sequenced in a study of cytomegalovirus exposure and HLA in healthy donors (dated by TCRdb to about 2017). Libraries were built with the immunoSEQ multiplex PCR assay. For the multiplex PCR, a mixture combining 60 forward primers for TCR Vbeta segments and 13 reverse primers for TCR Jbeta segments was used. In its TCRdb copy, this immuneACCESS table keeps in-frame sequences only and misses some clones. Where compared with another copy, unresolved V genes explain less than half of these, and the others have no known cause. In all, the sample holds 100,000 to 150,000 clones, and around 79% of those were seen once. The ten biggest clones cover roughly 2.1% of the sample. Sample: PBMCs. The origin of the receptors is a middle-aged woman in good health and CMV-seropositive.

V and J are TRBV6-1 and TRBJ2-1; TRBD2 matches at 8 bases. The ends lost 1 base at V and 7 bases at J; junction bases unmatched: 6. CDR1 MNHNS and CDR2 SASEGT come from the germline V gene. The CDR3 loop spans 15 amino acids. As DNA, the CDR3 is TGTGCCAGCAGTGAAGGGACTAGCATAGCAAATGAGCAGTTCTTC. Translated, it gives CASSEGTSIANEQFF.

The chain carries TRBV7-9 and TRBJ2-5; 7 bases align to TRBD1. The CDR3 extends over 15 amino acids. CDR1 and CDR2 from the germline V gene are SEHNR and FQNEAQ (reference sequence). The J segment lost 0 bases and the V segment lost 4 bases, leaving 5 bases of the junction unmatched. Here the CDR3 reads CASSSTGTDQETQYF. CDR3 DNA: TGTGCCAGCAGCTCTACTGGGACAGACCAAGAGACCCAGTACTTC.

The rearrangement links TRBV7-9 to TRBJ1-2, with no clear D. The CDR3 extends over 11 amino acids. The germline V gene encodes CDR1 SEHNR and CDR2 FQNEAQ (reference sequence). V was trimmed by 6 bases and J by 9 bases, leaving 11 bases between them. The CDR3 nucleotides are TGTGCCAGCAGGGGCGGGAGGAGCTACACCTTC. It translates to CASRGGRSYTF.

This chain connects TRBV18 to TRBJ1-2, with a weak D call TRBD1 (5 bases). CDR1 and CDR2 from the germline V gene are KGHSH and LQKENI. V lost 3 bases and J 5 bases, leaving 16 bases between the germline ends. The CDR3 runs to 15 residues. CDR3 protein: CASSPLGGAQYGYTF. The CDR3, as DNA: TGTGCCAGCTCACCCCTGGGGGGAGCCCAATATGGCTACACCTTC.

This clone was detected only a few times. The chain is built from TRBV29-1 and TRBJ2-7; tentative D call: TRBD1 (6 bases). This CDR3 region has 14 residues. Trimming removed 4 bases from V and 3 bases from J, with 16 bases in between. Germline lookup yields CDR1 SQVTM and CDR2 ANQGSEA. CDR3 region: CSVALQGADYEQYF. In DNA form, the CDR3 reads TGCAGCGTTGCCCTACAGGGAGCCGACTACGAGCAGTACTTC.

The genes are TRBV2 and TRBJ1-1, with D maybe TRBD1 (5 bases). V lost 0 bases and J lost 4, with 18 bases in between. The germline V gene has CDR1 SNHLY and CDR2 FYNNEI. CDR3 length: 17 residues. In nucleotides, the CDR3 is TGTGCCAGCAGTGAAGCGCGGGGACCGCTACTACTCACTGAAGCTTTCTTT. Amino acid sequence: CASSEARGPLLLTEAFF.

This chain connects TRBV5-8 to TRBJ2-1, with TRBD2 identical over 13 bases. Germline trimming cut 4 bases from V and 7 bases from J; bases unmatched to any gene: 5. Germline loops: CDR1 SGHTS, CDR2 YDEGEE. CDR3 length equals 15 residues. This CDR3 reads CASSLGLAGVNEQFF. The CDR3 bases are TGTGCCAGCAGCCTCGGACTAGCGGGGGTTAATGAGCAGTTCTTC.

The CDR3 loop reads CASSAGKSSYNEQFF. CDR3 DNA: TGTGCCAGCAGTGCAGGTAAAAGCTCCTACAATGAGCAGTTCTTC. This chain connects TRBV6-4 to TRBJ2-1, with D uncertain. The germline V gene has CDR1 MRHNA and CDR2 SNTAGT. Trimming cost V 4 bases and J 0 bases, with 10 bases left between them. The CDR3 has 15 residues.

CDR3 coding DNA: TGTGCCAGCAGCCCCAGGACAGAGGGCGAGCAGTACTTC. Its protein is CASSPRTEGEQYF. The rearrangement joins TRBV7-6 to TRBJ2-7, with D maybe TRBD1 (6 bases). With 5 bases removed from V and 6 bases from J, the gap between germline ends came to 14 bases. The CDR3 is 13 amino acids. CDR1 is SGHVS and CDR2 is FNYEAQ in the germline V gene. Looking up the rest from reference TRBV7-6 and TRBJ2-7 gives the full variable domain: GAGVSQSPRYKVTKRGQDVALRCDPISGHVSLYWYRQALGQGPEFLTYFNYEAQQDKSGLPNDRFSAERPEGSISTLTIQRTEQRDSAMYRCASSPRTEGEQYFGPGTRLTVT.

CDR3 sequence reads: CASSVDGRYQPQHF. In DNA, the CDR3 is TGTGCCAGCAGCGTAGACGGGAGGTATCAGCCCCAGCATTTT. This chain joins TRBV9 and TRBJ1-5; D is unclear. This CDR3 is built from 14 residues. The ends were cut back, 0 bases at V and 5 bases at J, with 9 bases in the middle. Germline CDR1 and CDR2: SGDLS and YYNGEE.

DNA of the CDR3: TGTGCCAGCAGCCGAGATGGGACTAGCATGAATGAGCAGTTCTTC. Its protein is CASSRDGTSMNEQFF. The gene calls are TRBV4-2 and TRBJ2-1; 9 bases match TRBD2. The junction had 8 bases not matched to a gene; V was cut back by 4 bases and J by 7 bases. The length of the CDR3 is 15 residues. CDR1 and CDR2 (germline): LGHNA, YNFKEQ.

The genes are TRBV27 and TRBJ2-2, with a tentative D call TRBD2 (6 bases). V was shortened by 4 bases and J by 6 bases, with 18 bases between the two germline ends. The CDR3 sequence is 16 residues long. Germline CDR1 is MNHEY and CDR2 is SMNVEV (reference sequence). The CDR3 loop reads CASSYLEGRSAGELFF. CDR3 bases: TGTGCCAGCAGTTACTTAGAGGGGAGGTCAGCCGGGGAGCTGTTTTTT.

The chain couples TRBV5-5 to TRBJ2-2; D possibly corresponds to TRBD1 (5 bases). The ends were cut back, 0 bases at V and 3 bases at J, with 9 bases in the middle. Germline CDR1 SGHKS, CDR2 YYEKEE (reference sequence). The CDR3 covers 15 residues. The CDR3: CASSLAGLDTGELFF. DNA for the CDR3: TGTGCCAGCAGCTTGGCAGGGCTCGACACCGGGGAGCTGTTTTTT.

The rearrangement links TRBV5-1 to TRBJ2-5; 7 bases line up with TRBD1. CDR1 is SGHRS and CDR2 is YFSETQ in the germline V gene. Trimming removed 4 bases from V and 1 base from J; junction bases left unmatched: 4. The CDR3 consists of 14 residues. The CDR3 sequence: CASSMGQLQETQYF. The CDR3 bases are TGCGCCAGCAGCATGGGACAGCTCCAAGAGACCCAGTACTTC. Drawing the rest from reference TRBV5-1 and TRBJ2-5, the complete variable domain is KAGVTQTPRYLIKTRGQQVTLSCSPISGHRSVSWYQQTPGQGLQFLFEYFSETQRNKGNFPGRFSGRQFSNSRSEMNVSTLELGDSALYLCASSMGQLQETQYFGPGTRLLVL.

CDR3 amino acids: CASSLTDSLNTIYF. The CDR3 DNA sequence: TGTGCCAGCAGCTTGACCGACAGCCTTAACACCATATATTTT. This rearrangement joins TRBV7-9 to TRBJ1-3; D is possibly TRBD1 (5 bases). The ends were cut back, 3 bases at V and 7 bases at J, with 13 bases in the middle. Germline CDR1 and CDR2: SEHNR and FQNEAQ (reference sequence). The CDR3 runs to 14 residues.

The rearrangement uses TRBV9 and TRBJ2-5; 10 bases are a match to TRBD2. Trimming removed 4 bases from V and 4 bases from J; junction bases left unmatched: 7. CDR3 length: 15 residues. Per the germline V gene, CDR1 is SGDLS and CDR2 is YYNGEE. The CDR3 DNA sequence: TGTGCCAGCAGCTCCGGACTAGCGGCTGGAGAGACCCAGTACTTC. Encoded protein: CASSSGLAAGETQYF.

This chain uses TRBV28 with TRBJ2-7, with a tentative D call TRBD2 (5 bases). Germline values: CDR1 MDHEN, CDR2 SYDVKM. The V end lost 4 bases, the J end lost 7 bases, and 14 bases lay between the germline ends. The CDR3 runs to 13 residues. The CDR3 here is CASSWTGSLEQYF. The CDR3 DNA is TGTGCCAGCAGTTGGACGGGATCCCTGGAGCAGTACTTC.